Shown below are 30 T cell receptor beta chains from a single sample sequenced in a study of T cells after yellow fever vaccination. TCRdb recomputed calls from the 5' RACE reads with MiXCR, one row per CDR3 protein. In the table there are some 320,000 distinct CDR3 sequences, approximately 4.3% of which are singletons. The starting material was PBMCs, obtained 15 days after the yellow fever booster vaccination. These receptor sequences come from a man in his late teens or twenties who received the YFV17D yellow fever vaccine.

CDR3 sequence (DNA): TGTGCCATCAGTGAGTCGCGGGGTGACGGCAATCAGCCCCAGCATTTT. The encoded protein is CAISESRGDGNQPQHF. The V gene is TRBV10-3, the J gene TRBJ1-5; D is undetermined. V lost 0 bases and J 2 bases, leaving 11 bases between the germline ends. CDR3 size: 16 residues. The germline gives CDR1 ENHRY, CDR2 SYGVKD.

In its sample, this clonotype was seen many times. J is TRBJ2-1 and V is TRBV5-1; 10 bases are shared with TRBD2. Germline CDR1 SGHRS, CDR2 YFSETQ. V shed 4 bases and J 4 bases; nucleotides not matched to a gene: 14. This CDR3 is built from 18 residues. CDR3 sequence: CASSLGWETSGVYNEQFF. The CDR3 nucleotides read TGCGCCAGCAGCCTAGGGTGGGAAACTAGCGGGGTTTACAATGAGCAGTTCTTC.

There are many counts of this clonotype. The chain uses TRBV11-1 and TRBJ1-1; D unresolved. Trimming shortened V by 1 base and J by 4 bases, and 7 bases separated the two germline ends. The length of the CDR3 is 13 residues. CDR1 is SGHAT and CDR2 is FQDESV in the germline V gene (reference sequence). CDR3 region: CASSLEGSTEAFF. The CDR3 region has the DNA TGTGCCAGCAGCTTAGAGGGTAGCACTGAAGCTTTCTTT.

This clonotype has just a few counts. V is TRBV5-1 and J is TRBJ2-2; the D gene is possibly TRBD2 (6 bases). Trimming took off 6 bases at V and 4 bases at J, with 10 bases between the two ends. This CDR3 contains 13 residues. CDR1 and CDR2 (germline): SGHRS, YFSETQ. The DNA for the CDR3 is TGCGCCAGCACACTAGCAGGCACCGGGGAGCTGTTTTTT. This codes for CASTLAGTGELFF.

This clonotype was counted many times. The CDR3 loop reads CAISESTGPSTDTQYF. The CDR3 DNA reads TGTGCCATCAGTGAGTCGACAGGACCCAGCACAGATACGCAGTATTTT. The rearrangement links TRBV10-3 to TRBJ2-3, with a possible D match to TRBD1 (6 bases). This CDR3 spans 16 amino acids. Germline lookup yields CDR1 ENHRY and CDR2 SYGVKD. V lost 0 bases and J 0 bases, leaving 10 bases between the germline ends.

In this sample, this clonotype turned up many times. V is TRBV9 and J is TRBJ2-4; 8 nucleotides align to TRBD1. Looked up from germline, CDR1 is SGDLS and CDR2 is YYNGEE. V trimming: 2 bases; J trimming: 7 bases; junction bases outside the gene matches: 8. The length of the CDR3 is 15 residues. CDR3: CASSVELRTGNIQYF. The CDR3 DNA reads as TGTGCCAGCAGCGTGGAGCTCCGGACAGGGAACATTCAGTACTTC.

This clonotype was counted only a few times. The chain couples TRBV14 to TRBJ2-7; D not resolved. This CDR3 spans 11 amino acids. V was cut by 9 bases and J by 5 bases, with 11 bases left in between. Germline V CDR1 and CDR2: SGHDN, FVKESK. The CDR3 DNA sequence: TGTGCCAGTCCTGGGGAAGACGAGCAGTACGTC. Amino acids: CASPGEDEQYV.

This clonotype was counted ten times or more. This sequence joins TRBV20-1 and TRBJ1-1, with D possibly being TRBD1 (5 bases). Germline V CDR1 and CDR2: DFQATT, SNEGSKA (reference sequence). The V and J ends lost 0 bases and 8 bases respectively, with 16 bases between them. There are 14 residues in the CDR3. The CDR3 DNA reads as TGCAGTGCTAGAGAAGTCGGGGGTCGGGGAGAAGCTTTCTTT. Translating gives CSAREVGGRGEAFF.

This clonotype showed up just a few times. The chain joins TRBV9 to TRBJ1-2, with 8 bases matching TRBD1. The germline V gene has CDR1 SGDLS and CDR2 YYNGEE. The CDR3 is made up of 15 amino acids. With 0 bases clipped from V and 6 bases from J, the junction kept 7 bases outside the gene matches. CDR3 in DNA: TGTGCCAGCAGCGTAGAGGGCAGGGGGCGCGATGGCTACACCTTC. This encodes CASSVEGRGRDGYTF.

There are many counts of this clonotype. CDR3 protein: CASGQGASEAFF. CDR3 nucleotides: TGTGCCAGTGGACAGGGGGCGTCTGAAGCTTTCTTT. The gene calls are TRBV7-3 and TRBJ1-1; 11 bases map to TRBD1. Unmatched junction bases numbered 3, after V lost 9 bases and J lost 6 bases. Germline assignment: CDR1 SGHTA and CDR2 FQGTGA. This CDR3 spans 12 amino acids.

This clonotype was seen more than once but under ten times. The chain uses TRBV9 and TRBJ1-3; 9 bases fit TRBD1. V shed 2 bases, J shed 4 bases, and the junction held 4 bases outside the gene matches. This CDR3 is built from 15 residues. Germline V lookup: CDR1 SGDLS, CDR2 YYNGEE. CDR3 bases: TGTGCCAGCAGCGTGGGACAGGGCTCCGGAAACACCATATATTTT. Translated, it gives CASSVGQGSGNTIYF.

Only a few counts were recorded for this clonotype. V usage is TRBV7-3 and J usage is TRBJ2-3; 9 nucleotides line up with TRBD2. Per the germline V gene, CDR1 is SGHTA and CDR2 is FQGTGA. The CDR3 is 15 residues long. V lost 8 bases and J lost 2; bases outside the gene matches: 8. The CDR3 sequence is CASSKSGGLTDTQYF. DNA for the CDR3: TGTGCCAGCTCCAAAAGCGGGGGGCTCACAGATACGCAGTATTTT. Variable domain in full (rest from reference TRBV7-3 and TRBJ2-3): GAGVSQTPSNKVTEKGKYVELRCDPISGHTALYWYRQSLGQGPEFLIYFQGTGAADDSGLPNDRFFAVRPEGSVSTLKIQRTERGDSAVYLCASSKSGGLTDTQYFGPGTRLTVL.

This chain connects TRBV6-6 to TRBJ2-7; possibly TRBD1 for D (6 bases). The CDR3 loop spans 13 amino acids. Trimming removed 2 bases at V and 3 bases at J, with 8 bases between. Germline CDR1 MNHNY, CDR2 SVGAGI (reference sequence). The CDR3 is CASSYPDSYEQYF. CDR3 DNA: TGTGCCAGCAGTTACCCGGACAGCTACGAGCAGTACTTC.

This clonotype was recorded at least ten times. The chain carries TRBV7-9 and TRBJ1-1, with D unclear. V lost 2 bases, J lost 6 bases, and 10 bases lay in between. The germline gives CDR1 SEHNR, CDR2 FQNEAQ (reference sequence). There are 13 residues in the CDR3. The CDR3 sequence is CASSLLEEAEAFF. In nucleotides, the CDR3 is TGTGCCAGCAGCTTACTCGAGGAGGCTGAAGCTTTCTTT.

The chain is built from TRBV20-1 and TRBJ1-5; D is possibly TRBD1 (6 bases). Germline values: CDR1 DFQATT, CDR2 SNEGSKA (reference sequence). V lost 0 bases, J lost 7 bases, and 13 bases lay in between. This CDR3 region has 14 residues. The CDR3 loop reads CSARDRQGYQPQHF. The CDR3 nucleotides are TGCAGTGCTAGAGATCGTCAGGGGTACCAGCCCCAGCATTTT.

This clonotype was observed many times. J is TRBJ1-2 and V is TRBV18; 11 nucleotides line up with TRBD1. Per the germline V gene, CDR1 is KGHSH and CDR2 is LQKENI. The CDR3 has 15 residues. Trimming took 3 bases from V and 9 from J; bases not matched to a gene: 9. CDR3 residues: CASSPPRTGGGSYTF. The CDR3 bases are TGTGCCAGCTCACCCCCGAGGACAGGGGGCGGAAGCTACACCTTC.

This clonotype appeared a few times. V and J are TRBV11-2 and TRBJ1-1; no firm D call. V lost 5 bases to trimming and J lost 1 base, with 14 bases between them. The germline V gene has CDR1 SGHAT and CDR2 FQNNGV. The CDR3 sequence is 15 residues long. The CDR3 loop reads CASSPRAAANTEAFF. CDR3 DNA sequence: TGTGCCAGCAGCCCCCGGGCGGCGGCGAACACTGAAGCTTTCTTT.

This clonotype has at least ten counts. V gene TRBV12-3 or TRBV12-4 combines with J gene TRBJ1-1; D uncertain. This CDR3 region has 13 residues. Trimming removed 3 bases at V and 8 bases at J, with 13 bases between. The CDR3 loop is CASSLEQQLEAFF. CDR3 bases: TGTGCCAGCAGTTTGGAACAACAATTAGAAGCTTTCTTT.

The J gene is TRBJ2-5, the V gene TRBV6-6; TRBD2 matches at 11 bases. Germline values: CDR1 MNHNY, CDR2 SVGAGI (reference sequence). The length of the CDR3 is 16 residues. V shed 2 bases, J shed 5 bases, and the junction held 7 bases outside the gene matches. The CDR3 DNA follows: TGTGCCAGCAGTTACCTACTAGCGGGGGAGGGGGAGACCCAGTACTTC. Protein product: CASSYLLAGEGETQYF.

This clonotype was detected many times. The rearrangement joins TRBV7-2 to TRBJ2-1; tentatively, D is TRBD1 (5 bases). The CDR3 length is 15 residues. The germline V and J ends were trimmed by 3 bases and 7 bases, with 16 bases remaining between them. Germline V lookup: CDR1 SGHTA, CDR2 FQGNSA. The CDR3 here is CASSFAIVDSNEQFF. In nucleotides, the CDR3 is TGTGCCAGCAGCTTTGCAATTGTTGACAGTAATGAGCAGTTCTTC.

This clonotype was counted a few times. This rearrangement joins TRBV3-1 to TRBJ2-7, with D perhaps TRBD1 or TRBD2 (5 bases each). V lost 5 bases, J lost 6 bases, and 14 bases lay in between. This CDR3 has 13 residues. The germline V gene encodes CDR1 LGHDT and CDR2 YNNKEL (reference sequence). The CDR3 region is CASSVPPGAEQYF. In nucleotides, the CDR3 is TGTGCCAGCAGCGTCCCGCCCGGGGCCGAGCAGTACTTC.

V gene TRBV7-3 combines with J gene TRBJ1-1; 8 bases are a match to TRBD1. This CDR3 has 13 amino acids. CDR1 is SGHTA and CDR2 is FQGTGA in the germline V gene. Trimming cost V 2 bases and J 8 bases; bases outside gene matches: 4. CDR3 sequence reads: CASSLEGDREAFF. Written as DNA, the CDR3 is TGTGCCAGCAGCTTAGAAGGGGACAGGGAAGCTTTCTTT.

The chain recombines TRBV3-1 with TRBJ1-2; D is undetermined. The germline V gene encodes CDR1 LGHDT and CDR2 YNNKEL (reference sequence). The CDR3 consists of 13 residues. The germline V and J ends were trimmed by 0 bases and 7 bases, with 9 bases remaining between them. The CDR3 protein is CASSQDNGSGYTF. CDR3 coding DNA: TGTGCCAGCAGCCAAGATAATGGAAGTGGCTACACCTTC.

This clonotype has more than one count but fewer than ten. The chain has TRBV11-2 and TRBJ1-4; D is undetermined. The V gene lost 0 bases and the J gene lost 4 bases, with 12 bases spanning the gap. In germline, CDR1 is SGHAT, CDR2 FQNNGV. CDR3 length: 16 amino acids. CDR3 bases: TGTGCCAGCAGCTTAGATCTAGGCACTTTTAATGAAAAACTGTTTTTT. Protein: CASSLDLGTFNEKLFF. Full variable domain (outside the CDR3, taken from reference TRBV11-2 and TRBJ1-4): EAGVAQSPRYKIIEKRQSVAFWCNPISGHATLYWYQQILGQGPKLLIQFQNNGVVDDSQLPKDRFSAERLKGVDSTLKIQPAKLEDSAVYLCASSLDLGTFNEKLFFGSGTQLSVL.

The CDR3 loop is CASSRQSTYEQYF. The CDR3 nucleotides are TGTGCCAGCAGCCGACAGTCCACCTACGAGCAGTACTTC. This chain connects TRBV5-4 to TRBJ2-7; D is perhaps TRBD1 (5 bases). Germline V lookup: CDR1 SGHNT, CDR2 YYREEE (reference sequence). Trimming shortened V by 4 bases and J by 2 bases, and 10 bases separated the two germline ends. CDR3 length: 13 amino acids.

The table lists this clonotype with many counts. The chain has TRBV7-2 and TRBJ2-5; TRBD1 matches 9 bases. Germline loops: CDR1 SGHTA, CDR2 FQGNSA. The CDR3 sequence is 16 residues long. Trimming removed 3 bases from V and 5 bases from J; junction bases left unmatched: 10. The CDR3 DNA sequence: TGTGCCAGCAGCTTTGCCTCGGACAGGGGAAGGGAGACCCAGTACTTC. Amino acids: CASSFASDRGRETQYF.

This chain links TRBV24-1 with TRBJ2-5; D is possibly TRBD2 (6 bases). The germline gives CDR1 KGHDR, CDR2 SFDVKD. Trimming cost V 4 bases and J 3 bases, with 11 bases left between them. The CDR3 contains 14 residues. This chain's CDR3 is CATSEGWEEETQYF. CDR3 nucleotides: TGTGCCACCAGTGAAGGGTGGGAGGAAGAGACCCAGTACTTC.

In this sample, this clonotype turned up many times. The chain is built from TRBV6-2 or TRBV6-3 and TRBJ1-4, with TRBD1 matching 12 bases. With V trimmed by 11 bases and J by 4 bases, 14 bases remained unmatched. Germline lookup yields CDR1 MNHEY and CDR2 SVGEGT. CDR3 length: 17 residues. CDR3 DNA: TGTGCCGCGGGGGACAGGGGGCTTAACGGCGATAATGAAAAACTGTTTTTT. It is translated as CAAGDRGLNGDNEKLFF.

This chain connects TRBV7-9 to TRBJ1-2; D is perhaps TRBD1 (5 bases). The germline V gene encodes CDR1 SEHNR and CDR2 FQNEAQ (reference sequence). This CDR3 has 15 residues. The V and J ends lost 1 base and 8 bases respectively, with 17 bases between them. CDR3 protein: CASSLGFSGREGYTF. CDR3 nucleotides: TGTGCCAGCAGCTTAGGTTTCTCAGGGAGGGAAGGCTACACCTTC.

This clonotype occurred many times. CDR3 in DNA: TGTGCCACCAGTGATTCGAGGGCAGGGGGCGCCTCTAGCAGTGGCTACACCTTC. Its translation: CATSDSRAGGASSSGYTF. The genes are TRBV24-1 and TRBJ1-2, with 8 bases matching TRBD1. Germline loops: CDR1 KGHDR, CDR2 SFDVKD. Trimming at V came to 2 bases and at J to 7 bases, leaving 17 bases not matched to a gene. The CDR3 consists of 18 residues.